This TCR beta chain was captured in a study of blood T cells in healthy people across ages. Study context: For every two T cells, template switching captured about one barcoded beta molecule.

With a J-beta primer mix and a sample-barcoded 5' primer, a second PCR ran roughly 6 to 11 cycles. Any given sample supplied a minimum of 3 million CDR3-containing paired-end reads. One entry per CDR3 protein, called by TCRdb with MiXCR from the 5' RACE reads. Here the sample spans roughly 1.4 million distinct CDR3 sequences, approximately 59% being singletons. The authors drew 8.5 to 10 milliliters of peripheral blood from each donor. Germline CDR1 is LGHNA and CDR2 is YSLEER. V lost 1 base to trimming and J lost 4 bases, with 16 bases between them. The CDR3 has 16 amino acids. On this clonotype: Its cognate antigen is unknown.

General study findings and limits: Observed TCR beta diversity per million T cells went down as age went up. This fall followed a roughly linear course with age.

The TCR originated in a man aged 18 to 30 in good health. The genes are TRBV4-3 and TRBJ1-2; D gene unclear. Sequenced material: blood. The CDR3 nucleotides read TGCGCCAGCAGCCAAGGGGTTCTGACGGATGGCTATGGCTACACCTTC. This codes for CASSQGVLTDGYGYTF.